This T cell receptor (beta chain) was identified in a study of blood T cells in healthy people across ages. Study at large: Template switching recovered approximately one barcoded beta molecule for every two T cells.

The length of the CDR3 is 14 residues. Germline assignment: CDR1 SEHNR and CDR2 FQNEAQ (reference sequence). Trimming stripped 10 bases from V and 4 bases from J, with 19 bases between. Next came a second PCR, run for roughly 6 to 11 cycles, which used a sample-barcoded 5' primer along with a J-beta primer mix. TCRdb independently ran MiXCR on the 5' RACE reads; one entry per CDR3 protein. The sample records roughly 1,000,000 distinct CDR3 sequences, 20% to 25% being singletons. In addition, the sample was reused for a study of T cells of mothers and their children. From that second work: Versus unrelated pairs, overlap was slightly higher in related mother-child pairs, without reaching significance. The authors detected no persistent microchimeric T cell clones.

The source material was blood. The chain couples TRBV7-9 to TRBJ2-5; the D is unclear. This receptor was taken from a girl aged 2 to 10 in good health. CDR3 DNA sequence: TGTGCCACTAACGATGCCCTTCGCGGAGAGACCCAGTACTTC. The encoded protein is CATNDALRGETQYF.